The clone carrying this T cell receptor beta chain was seen a handful of times. Its target is unknown. In TCRdb, the RT-PCR reads were re-called with MiXCR into one record per CDR3 protein. In the table there are roughly 650,000 distinct CDR3 sequences, around 16% of which are singletons. This sample is part of a study of response to subunit inactivated influenza vaccine. Study results and caveats: It was the authors' suggestion that each seasonal influenza vaccination recruits few new T cells.

Losses at the gene ends were 6 bases for V and 2 bases for J; bases not matched to a gene: 13. The CDR3 is 15 residues long. The germline CDR1 and CDR2 sequences are DFQATT and SNEGSKA (reference sequence). The rearrangement links TRBV20-1 to TRBJ2-7, with 7 bases identical to TRBD1. The sample here was PBMCs from blood, taken 11 to 12 days after vaccination. This clonotype originated in a man aged 50 to 60 who received an inactivated influenza vaccine. CDR3 residues: CSASYRGTSAYEQYF. CDR3 nucleotide sequence: TGCAGTGCGAGTTACAGGGGCACCTCGGCCTACGAGCAGTACTTC.